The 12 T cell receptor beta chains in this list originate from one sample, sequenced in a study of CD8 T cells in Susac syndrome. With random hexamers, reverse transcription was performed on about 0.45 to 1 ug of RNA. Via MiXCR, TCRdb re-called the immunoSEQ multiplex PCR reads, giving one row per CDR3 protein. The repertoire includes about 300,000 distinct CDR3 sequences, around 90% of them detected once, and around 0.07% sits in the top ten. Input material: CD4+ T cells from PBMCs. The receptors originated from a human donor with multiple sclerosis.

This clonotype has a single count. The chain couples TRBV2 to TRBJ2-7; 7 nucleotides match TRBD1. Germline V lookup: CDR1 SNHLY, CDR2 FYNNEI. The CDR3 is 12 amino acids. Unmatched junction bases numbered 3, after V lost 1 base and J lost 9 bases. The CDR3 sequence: CASSEGRGRQYF. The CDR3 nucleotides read TGTGCCAGCAGTGAAGGTAGGGGGCGGCAGTACTTC.

CDR3 protein: CTSSLLSAQVQYF. Written as DNA, the CDR3 is TGTACCAGCAGCTTACTCTCAGCACAGGTTCAGTACTTC. The chain recombines TRBV7-2 with TRBJ2-4, with D perhaps matching TRBD1 (5 bases). The CDR3 has 13 residues. Germline V gene data show CDR1 as SGHTA and CDR2 as FQGNSA. Trimming pared 2 bases from V and 11 bases from J, leaving 13 bases between.

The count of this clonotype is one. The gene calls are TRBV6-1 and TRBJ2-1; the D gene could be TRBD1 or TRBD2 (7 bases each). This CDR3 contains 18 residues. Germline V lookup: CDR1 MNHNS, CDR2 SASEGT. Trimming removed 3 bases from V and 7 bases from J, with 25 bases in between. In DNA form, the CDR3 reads TGTGCCAGCAGTGATCCAGGGGGGGAGGGGGTCTCCTCGAATGAGCAGTTCTTC. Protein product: CASSDPGGEGVSSNEQFF.

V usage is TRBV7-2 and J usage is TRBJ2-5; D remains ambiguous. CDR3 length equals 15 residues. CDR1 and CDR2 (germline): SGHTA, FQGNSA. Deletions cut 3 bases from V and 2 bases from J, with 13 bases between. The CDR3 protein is CASSFSRGRQETQYF. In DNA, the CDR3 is TGTGCCAGCAGCTTTTCCCGCGGCAGACAAGAGACCCAGTACTTC.

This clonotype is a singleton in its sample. The CDR3 sequence is CATRKPGGNEQFF. In DNA form, the CDR3 reads TGTGCCACCAGAAAACCAGGGGGGAATGAGCAGTTCTTC. The V gene is TRBV24-1, the J gene TRBJ2-1, with D tentatively TRBD1 (7 bases). Germline CDR1 KGHDR, CDR2 SFDVKD. V lost 7 bases to trimming and J lost 7 bases, with 13 bases between them. The CDR3 consists of 13 residues.

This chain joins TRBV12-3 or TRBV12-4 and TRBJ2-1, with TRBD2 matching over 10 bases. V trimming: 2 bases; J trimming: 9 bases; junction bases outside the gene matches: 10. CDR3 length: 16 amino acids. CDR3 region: CASSLRVTSGKSEQFF. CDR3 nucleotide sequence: TGTGCCAGCAGTTTAAGGGTCACTAGCGGGAAGAGTGAGCAGTTCTTC.

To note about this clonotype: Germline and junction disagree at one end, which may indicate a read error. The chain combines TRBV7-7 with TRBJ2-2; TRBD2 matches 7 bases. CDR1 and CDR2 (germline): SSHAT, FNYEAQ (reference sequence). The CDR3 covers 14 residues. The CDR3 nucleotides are TGTGCTAGCAGCAGCGGGACTCTAACCGGGGAGCTGTTTTTT. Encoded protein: CASSSGTLTGELFF.

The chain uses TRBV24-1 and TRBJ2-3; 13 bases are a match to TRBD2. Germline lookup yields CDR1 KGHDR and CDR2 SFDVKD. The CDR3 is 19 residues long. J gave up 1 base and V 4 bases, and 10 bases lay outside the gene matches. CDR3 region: CATSEISGTSGDRTDTQYF. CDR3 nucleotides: TGTGCCACCAGTGAGATTTCCGGGACTAGCGGGGACCGCACAGATACGCAGTATTTT.

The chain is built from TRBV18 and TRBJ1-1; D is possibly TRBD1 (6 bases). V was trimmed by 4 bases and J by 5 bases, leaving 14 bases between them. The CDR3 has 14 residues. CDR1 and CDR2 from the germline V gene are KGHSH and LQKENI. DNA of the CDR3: TGTGCCAGCTCACGAGGCCGGACAGCGACTGAAGCTTTCTTT. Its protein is CASSRGRTATEAFF.

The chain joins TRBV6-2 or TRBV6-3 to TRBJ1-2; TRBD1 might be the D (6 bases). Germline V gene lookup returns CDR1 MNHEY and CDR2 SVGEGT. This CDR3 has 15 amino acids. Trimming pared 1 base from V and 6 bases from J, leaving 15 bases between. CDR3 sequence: CASSYWIRRGDGYTF. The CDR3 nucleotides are TGTGCCAGCAGTTACTGGATCCGCAGGGGCGATGGCTACACCTTC.

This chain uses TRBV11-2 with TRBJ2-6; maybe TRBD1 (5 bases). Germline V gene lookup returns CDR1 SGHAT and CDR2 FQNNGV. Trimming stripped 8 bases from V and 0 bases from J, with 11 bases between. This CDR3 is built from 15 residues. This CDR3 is CASETGFSGANVLTF. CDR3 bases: TGTGCCAGCGAAACAGGCTTCTCTGGGGCCAACGTCCTGACTTTC.

The CDR3 coding sequence is TGTGCCAGCAGCCTAGGGGCCCGGGGGGGTAGGACTGAAGCTTTCTTT. Translation: CASSLGARGGRTEAFF. This sequence joins TRBV7-2 and TRBJ1-1; D possibly corresponds to TRBD1 (5 bases). Trimming shortened V by 5 bases and J by 5 bases, and 21 bases separated the two germline ends. CDR1 is SGHTA, CDR2 FQGNSA, per germline. The CDR3 loop spans 16 amino acids.